This T cell receptor beta chain was retrieved from a study of control samples from healthy donors and cancer patients. V was cut by 0 bases and J by 4 bases, with 11 bases left in between. There are 15 residues in the CDR3. CDR1 is SGHRS and CDR2 is YFSETQ in the germline V gene. Here immunoSEQ multiplex PCR was the method, and the copy in TCRdb shows in-frame clones only, minus some. The table shows approximately 90,000 clones, with about 81% occurring only once. The gene calls are TRBV5-1 and TRBJ2-1, with unresolved D. The receptor was isolated from a man aged 65 to 79 with lung cancer. The sample taken for sequencing was PBMCs. The CDR3 protein is CASSLEATRYNEQFF. As DNA, the CDR3 is TGCGCCAGCAGCTTGGAGGCAACCCGATACAATGAGCAGTTCTTC.